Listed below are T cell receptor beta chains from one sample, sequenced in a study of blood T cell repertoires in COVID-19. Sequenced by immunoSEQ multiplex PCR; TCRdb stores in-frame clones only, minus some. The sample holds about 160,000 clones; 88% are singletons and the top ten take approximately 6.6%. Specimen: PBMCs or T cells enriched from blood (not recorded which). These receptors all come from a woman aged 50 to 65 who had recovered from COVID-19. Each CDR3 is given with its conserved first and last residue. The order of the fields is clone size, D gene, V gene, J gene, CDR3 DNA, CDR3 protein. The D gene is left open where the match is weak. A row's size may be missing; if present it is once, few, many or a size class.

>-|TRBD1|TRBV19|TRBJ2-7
TGTGCCAGTAGTATTGGGACAGGGGCCTACGAGCAGTACTTC
CASSIGTGAYEQYF
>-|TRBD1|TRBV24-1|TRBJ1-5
TGTGCCACCAGTGCCGCGGACAGGGGGCCCAATCAGCCCCAGCATTTT
CATSAADRGPNQPQHF
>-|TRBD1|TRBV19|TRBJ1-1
TGTGCCAGTATAAAGAATGGACAGGGGGGAACTGAAGCTTTCTTT
CASIKNGQGGTEAFF
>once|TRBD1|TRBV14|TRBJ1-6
TGTGCCAGCAGCCAAGAGGACAGGGGGCTGTATAATTCACCCCTCCACTTT
CASSQEDRGLYNSPLHF
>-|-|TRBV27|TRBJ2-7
TGTGCCAGCAGTTTCGACAGATCCTACGAGCAGTACTTC
CASSFDRSYEQYF
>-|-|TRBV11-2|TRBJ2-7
TGTGCCAGCAGCTTAGATCTACCCTACGAGCAGTACTTC
CASSLDLPYEQYF
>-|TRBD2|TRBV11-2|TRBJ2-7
TGTGCCAGCAGCTTAGCTCGGACTAGCGGGGGCTCCTACGAGCAGTACTTC
CASSLARTSGGSYEQYF
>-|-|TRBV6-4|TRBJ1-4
TGTGCCAGCAGTGACCCCCACTGTAGGGGATGGGATGAAAAACTGTTTTTT
CASSDPHCRGWDEKLFF
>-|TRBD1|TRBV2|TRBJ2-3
TGTGCCAGCGCAATAACAGGGGCCGATACGCAGTATTTT
CASAITGADTQYF
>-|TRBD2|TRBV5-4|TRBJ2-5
TGTGCCAGCAGCGACGGGGGGGCAGTGGAGACCCAGTACTTC
CASSDGGAVETQYF
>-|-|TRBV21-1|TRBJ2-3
TGTGCCAGCAGCAAAGGTTCCCGTGGGTTTGACAGGGAAGAAACAGATACGCAGTATTTT
CASSKGSRGFDREETDTQYF
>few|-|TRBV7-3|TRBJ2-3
TGTGCCAGCAGCTCCTCGCTAGCGAGTGGCACAGATACGCAGTATTTT
CASSSSLASGTDTQYF
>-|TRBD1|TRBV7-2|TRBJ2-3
TGTGCCAGCAGCTATGGGACAGGGAATGCAGATACGCAGTATTTT
CASSYGTGNADTQYF
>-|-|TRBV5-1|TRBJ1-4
TGCGCCAGCAGCTCGTTCGGAGGAACTAATGAAAAACTGTTTTTT
CASSSFGGTNEKLFF
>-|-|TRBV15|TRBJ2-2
TGTGCCACCAGCAGAGGAAGTCCTACGAACACCGGGGAGCTGTTTTTT
CATSRGSPTNTGELFF
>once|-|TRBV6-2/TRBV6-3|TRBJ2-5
TGTGCCAGCAGTGAGCTCGGGTCCCAGTACTTC
CASSELGSQYF
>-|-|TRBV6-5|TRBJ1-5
TGTGCCAGCATTCTGTATCCGAATCAGCCCCAGCATTTT
CASILYPNQPQHF
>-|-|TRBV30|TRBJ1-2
TGTGCCTGGAGCCCAGTTTACTATGGCTACACCTTC
CAWSPVYYGYTF
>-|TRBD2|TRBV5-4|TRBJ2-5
TGTGCCAGCAGCCCCCCTAGCGGGGGGGAAGAGACCCAGTACTTC
CASSPPSGGEETQYF
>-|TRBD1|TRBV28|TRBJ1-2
TGTGCCAGCAGCCGGGCCGACAGGGTGGGTTATGGCTACACCTTC
CASSRADRVGYGYTF
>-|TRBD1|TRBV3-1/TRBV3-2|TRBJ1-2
TGTGCCAGCAGCCAAGATAGGGGGAAGACAGGGGGCTACACCTTC
CASSQDRGKTGGYTF
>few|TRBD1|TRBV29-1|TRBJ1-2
TGCAGCGTTCGGAGCGGACAGGGGGTTGGCTACACCTTC
CSVRSGQGVGYTF
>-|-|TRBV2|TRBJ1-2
TGTGCCAGCAGTGATCGTGGAGGGCTCTATGGCTACACCTTC
CASSDRGGLYGYTF
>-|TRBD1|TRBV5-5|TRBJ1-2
TGTGCCAGCAGCCAGGGACAGGGGGCGCGGGGCTACACCTTC
CASSQGQGARGYTF